This TCR beta chain came from a study of T-cell reconstitution after alpha-beta-depleted transplantation in children (dated by TCRdb to the mid-2010s). For the study in its entirety: The study quantitatively tracked T-cell immune reconstitution after TCRalphabeta/CD19-depleted allogeneic hematopoietic cell transplantation in children using TCR repertoire profiling.

Library preparation used PCR. Reads for this sample came from an Illumina HiSeq 2500. TCR libraries were prepared with molecular barcoding, using unique molecular identifiers to normalize TCRbeta repertoire quantification. TCRdb ran its own pipeline on the public reads, namely fastp trimming at Q25 and MiXCR clone calling, and kept in-frame beta chains. Merged by CDR3 protein, the rows form single entries marked with the most common genes and DNA. In this sample the table shows around 480,000 distinct CDR3 sequences, roughly 33% of which occur a single time. The ten largest clones take up around 2.4% of the sample. Looking up the germline V gene yields CDR1 SGHRS and CDR2 YFSETQ. V drops 4 bases and J drops 4 bases, leaving 9 bases in between. The cysteine opens and the phenylalanine closes a CDR3 of 13 amino acids. The only DNA kept is the CDR3, 39 bases in frame from the first base. The sample holds a few counts of this clonotype. The target of this receptor is not known. No much larger clonotype is one base removed from it; base qualities were not supplied.

The source material was PBMCs from the stem cell graft donor, sampled from the stem cell graft. The chain couples TRBV5-1 to TRBJ1-3; confidence is insufficient to name the D gene. The origin of this receptor is a human donor who donated a stem cell graft to a child with aplastic anemia. DNA sequence: TGCGCCAGCAGCCGAGATCAAGGAAACACCATATATTTT. Protein translation: CASSRDQGNTIYF.